This T cell receptor beta chain appears in the sequencing data of a study of CD8 T cells in Susac syndrome. Germline trimming cut 4 bases from V and 5 bases from J; bases unmatched to any gene: 9. This CDR3 has 16 amino acids. CDR1 and CDR2 (germline): WSHSY, SAAADI. The RNA input was roughly 0.5 to 1 ug, and it was reverse transcribed with random hexamers. Amplification of TCR beta CDR3 by immunoSEQ multiplex PCR spanned 54 Vbeta and 13 Jbeta. Each CDR3 protein is one row after TCRdb ran MiXCR on the immunoSEQ multiplex PCR reads. The sample lists about 26,000 distinct CDR3 sequences, around 95% occurring once. Negative isolation yielded the CD8+ and CD4+ T cells, while FACS enriched the TEMRA cells.

The V and J genes are TRBV10-2 and TRBJ2-1; 9 positions agree with TRBD1. The clonotype comes from a human donor in good health. Sample: CD8+ T cells from PBMCs. The CDR3 loop reads CASSVGGGTGNNEQFF. The CDR3 coding sequence is TGCGCCAGCAGTGTGGGGGGCGGGACAGGGAACAATGAGCAGTTCTTC.